The present T cell receptor beta chain was sequenced within a study of spatial heterogeneity in lung cancer (dated by TCRdb to between 2018 and 2021). As for the study more broadly: More beta-chain than alpha-chain transcripts were consistently detected, likely reflecting higher beta-chain transcript abundance. The study quantitatively compared TCR alpha and beta repertoires across multiple tumor regions, matched nontumor lung and blood in non-small cell lung cancer. In the raw uncorrected reads, each unique combination of TCR and UMI appeared more than ten times on average. Both alpha and beta chains were TCR-sequenced in about 240 tumor regions, under 85 matched nontumor lung samples and 45 to 60 PBMC samples obtained at surgery. TCR repertoire features were related to nonsynonymous mutation counts determined by whole-exome sequencing of tumor tissue.

Reading the label with the study, this specimen's time point is: sample taken at primary tumor resection. Whole RNA extracted from tumor and nontumor lung tissue, or from cryopreserved PBMC samples, was used for TCR sequencing without cell sorting. Donors were under 95 patients with early-stage, untreated non-small cell lung cancer from the lung TRACERx cohort. Patients were selected for TCR sequencing only if sufficient RNA was available from at least two tumor regions. This clonotype appeared a few times. This clone's antigen is unknown. There are no base qualities to consult, and no much larger clone falls within one base. Library creation used 5' RACE. Sequencing used a NextSeq 500. In the TCR library protocol, a unique molecular identifier was attached to each TCR cDNA molecule so that PCR and sequencing errors could be corrected. As for the original processing: TCR identification, UMI-based error correction and CDR3 extraction were all carried out with Decombinator tools. Expanded TCRs were defined as those above a frequency of 2 per 1,000, corresponding to the top 1% of the tumor frequency distribution. Rényi diversity was computed with the R vegan package after subsampling each repertoire 100 times to 5,000 TCRs. CDR3 similarity networks were built from amino acid triplet string-kernel similarity, with CDR3s being connected when pairwise similarity was above 0.82. Starting from the raw public reads, TCRdb applied fastp trimming at Q25, assembled clones with MiXCR and retained in-frame beta chains. Each record represents a unique CDR3 protein, reported with the most common genes and DNA among its rows. The V and J calls were not made by the authors but by TCRdb's processing. The sample profile shows some 45,000 distinct CDR3 sequences; roughly 10% of them were found once. 42% of the sample is held by the ten biggest clonotypes.

What the study reported, not specific to this receptor: Additional single-cell paired TCR alpha and beta sequencing was considered necessary to confirm, at a functional level, the hypothesis that regional TCRs recognize regional mutations. Ubiquitous expanded tumor TCRs showed up in blood more often at tumor resection than at routine follow-up.

This receptor was identified in a female donor with early-stage non-small cell lung cancer. Material: PBMCs, obtained at surgery.

The CDR3 protein sequence reads: CASSPGRGQGGYTF. The base sequence is TGTGCCAGCAGCCCCGGACGGGGCCAAGGCGGCTACACCTTC. The rearrangement combines TRBV12-3 or TRBV12-4 with TRBJ1-2; TRBD1 is possibly the D segment (5 matching bases). The CDR3 covers 14 residues, taking in both the cysteine and the phenylalanine. The CDR3 DNA has 42 bases and is translated from base 1. V drops 6 bases and J drops 8 bases, leaving 19 bases in between.